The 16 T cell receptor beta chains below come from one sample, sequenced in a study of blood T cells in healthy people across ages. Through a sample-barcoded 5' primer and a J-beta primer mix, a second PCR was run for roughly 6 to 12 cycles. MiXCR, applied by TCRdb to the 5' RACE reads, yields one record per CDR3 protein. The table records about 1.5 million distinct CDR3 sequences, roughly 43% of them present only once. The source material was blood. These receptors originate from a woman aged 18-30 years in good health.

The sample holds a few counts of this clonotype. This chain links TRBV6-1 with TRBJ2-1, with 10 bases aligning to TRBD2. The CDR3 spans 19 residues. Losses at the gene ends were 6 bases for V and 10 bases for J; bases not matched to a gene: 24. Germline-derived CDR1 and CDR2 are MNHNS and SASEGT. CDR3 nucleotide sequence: TGTGCCAGCAGAGAATCTCCGCCTCAAAATGGCCTAGCGGGGGAGGAGCAGTTCTTC. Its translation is CASRESPPQNGLAGEEQFF.

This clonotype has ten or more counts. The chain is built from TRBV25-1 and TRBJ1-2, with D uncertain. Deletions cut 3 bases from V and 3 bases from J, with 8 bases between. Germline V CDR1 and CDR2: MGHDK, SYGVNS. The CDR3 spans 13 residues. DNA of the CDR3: TGTGCCAGCAGTGATGGGGTCTACTATGGCTACACCTTC. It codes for CASSDGVYYGYTF.

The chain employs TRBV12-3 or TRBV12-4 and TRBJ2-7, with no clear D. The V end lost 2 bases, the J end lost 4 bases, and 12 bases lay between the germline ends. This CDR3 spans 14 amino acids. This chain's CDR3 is CASSLHGVMYEQYF. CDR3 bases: TGTGCCAGCAGTTTACATGGAGTTATGTACGAGCAGTACTTC.

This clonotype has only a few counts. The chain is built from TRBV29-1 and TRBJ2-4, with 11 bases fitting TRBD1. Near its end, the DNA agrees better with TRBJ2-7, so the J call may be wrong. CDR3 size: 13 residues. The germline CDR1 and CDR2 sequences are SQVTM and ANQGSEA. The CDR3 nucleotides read TGCAGCCATTCCGGGACAGGGGGCTACGAGCAGTACTTC. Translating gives CSHSGTGGYEQYF.

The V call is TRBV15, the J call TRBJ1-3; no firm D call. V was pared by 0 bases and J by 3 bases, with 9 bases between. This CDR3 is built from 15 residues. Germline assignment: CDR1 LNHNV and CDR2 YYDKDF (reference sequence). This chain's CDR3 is CATSRDAKDGNTIYF. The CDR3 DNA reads TGTGCCACCAGCAGAGATGCCAAGGATGGAAACACCATATATTTT. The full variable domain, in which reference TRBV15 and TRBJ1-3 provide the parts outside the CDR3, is DAMVIQNPRYQVTQFGKPVTLSCSQTLNHNVMYWYQQKSSQAPKLLFHYYDKDFNNEADTPDNFQSRRPNTSFCFLDIRSPGLGDTAMYLCATSRDAKDGNTIYFGEGSWLTVV.

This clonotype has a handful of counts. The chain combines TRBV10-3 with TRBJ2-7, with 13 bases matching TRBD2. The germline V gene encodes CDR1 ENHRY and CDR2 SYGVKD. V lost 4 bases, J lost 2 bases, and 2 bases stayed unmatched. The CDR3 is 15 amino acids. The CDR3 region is CAISAGTSGTYEQYF. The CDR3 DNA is TGTGCCATCAGTGCCGGGACTAGCGGGACCTACGAGCAGTACTTC.

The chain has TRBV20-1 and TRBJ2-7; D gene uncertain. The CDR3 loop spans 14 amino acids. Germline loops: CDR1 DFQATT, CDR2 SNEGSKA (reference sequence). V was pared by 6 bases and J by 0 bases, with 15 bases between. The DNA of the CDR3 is TGCAGTGCCAGGCTAGGCAAGAGCTCCTACGAGCAGTACTTC. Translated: CSARLGKSSYEQYF.

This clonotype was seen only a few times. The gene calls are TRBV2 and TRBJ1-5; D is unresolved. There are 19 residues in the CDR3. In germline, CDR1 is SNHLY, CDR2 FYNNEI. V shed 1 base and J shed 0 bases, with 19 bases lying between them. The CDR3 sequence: CASSEVGGRRRYSNQPQHF. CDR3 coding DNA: TGTGCCAGCAGTGAAGTGGGAGGGAGGCGACGGTATAGCAATCAGCCCCAGCATTTT.

CDR3 sequence reads: CSAPDRVWNGYTF. DNA of the CDR3: TGCAGCGCCCCCGACAGGGTATGGAATGGCTACACCTTC. This chain uses TRBV29-1 with TRBJ1-2, with TRBD1 matching 7 bases. The germline V gene encodes CDR1 SQVTM and CDR2 ANQGSEA. This CDR3 is 13 amino acids long. The V and J ends lost 7 bases and 6 bases, in that order; junction bases with no gene match: 11.

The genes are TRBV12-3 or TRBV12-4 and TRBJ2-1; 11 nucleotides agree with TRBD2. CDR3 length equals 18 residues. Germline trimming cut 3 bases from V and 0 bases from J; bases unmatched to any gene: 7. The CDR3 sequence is CASSLGLAEGASYNEQFF. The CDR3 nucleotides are TGTGCCAGCAGTTTGGGACTAGCGGAGGGGGCCTCCTACAATGAGCAGTTCTTC.

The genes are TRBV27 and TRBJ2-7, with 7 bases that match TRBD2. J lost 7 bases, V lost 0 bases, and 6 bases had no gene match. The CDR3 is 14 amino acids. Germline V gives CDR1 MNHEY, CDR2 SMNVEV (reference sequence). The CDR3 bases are TGTGCCAGCAGTTTATCTCCTAGCGGCAATGAGCAGTACTTC. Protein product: CASSLSPSGNEQYF.

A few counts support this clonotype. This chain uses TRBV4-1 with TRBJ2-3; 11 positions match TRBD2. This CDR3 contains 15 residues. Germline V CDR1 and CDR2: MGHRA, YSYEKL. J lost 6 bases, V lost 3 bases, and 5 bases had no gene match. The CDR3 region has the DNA TGCGCCAGCAGCCAGCCGGGACTAGCGGACGATACGCAGTATTTT. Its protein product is CASSQPGLADDTQYF.

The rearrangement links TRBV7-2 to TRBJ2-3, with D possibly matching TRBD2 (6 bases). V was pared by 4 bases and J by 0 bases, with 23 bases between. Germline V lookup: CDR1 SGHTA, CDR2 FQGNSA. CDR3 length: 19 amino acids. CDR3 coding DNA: TGTGCCAGCAGCTCTCAGACTAGAGGGGTGGGATCTAGCACAGATACGCAGTATTTT. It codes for CASSSQTRGVGSSTDTQYF.

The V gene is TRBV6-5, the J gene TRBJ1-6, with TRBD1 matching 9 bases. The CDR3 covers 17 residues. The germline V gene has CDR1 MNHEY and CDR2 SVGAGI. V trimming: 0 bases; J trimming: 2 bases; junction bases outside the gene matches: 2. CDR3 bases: TGTGCCAGCAGTTACTCGGGACAGGGCCCCTATAATTCACCCCTCCACTTT. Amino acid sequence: CASSYSGQGPYNSPLHF.

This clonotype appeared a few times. CDR3 DNA sequence: TGTGCCAGCAGCTTAACAGATCGTGGGGGCTACACCTTC. It encodes CASSLTDRGGYTF. The chain joins TRBV11-2 to TRBJ1-2; D gene ambiguous. The CDR3 is 13 residues long. The germline V and J ends were trimmed by 2 bases and 8 bases, with 12 bases remaining between them. The germline V gene has CDR1 SGHAT and CDR2 FQNNGV.

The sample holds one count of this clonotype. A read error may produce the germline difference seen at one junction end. CDR3 sequence: CACRGGAGASYNEQFF. CDR3 bases: TGCGCCTGCAGGGGGGGAGCGGGAGCGTCCTACAATGAGCAGTTCTTC. The V and J genes are TRBV5-1 and TRBJ2-1; tentative D call: TRBD2 (8 bases). The germline CDR1 and CDR2 sequences are SGHRS and YFSETQ. This CDR3 comprises 16 residues.